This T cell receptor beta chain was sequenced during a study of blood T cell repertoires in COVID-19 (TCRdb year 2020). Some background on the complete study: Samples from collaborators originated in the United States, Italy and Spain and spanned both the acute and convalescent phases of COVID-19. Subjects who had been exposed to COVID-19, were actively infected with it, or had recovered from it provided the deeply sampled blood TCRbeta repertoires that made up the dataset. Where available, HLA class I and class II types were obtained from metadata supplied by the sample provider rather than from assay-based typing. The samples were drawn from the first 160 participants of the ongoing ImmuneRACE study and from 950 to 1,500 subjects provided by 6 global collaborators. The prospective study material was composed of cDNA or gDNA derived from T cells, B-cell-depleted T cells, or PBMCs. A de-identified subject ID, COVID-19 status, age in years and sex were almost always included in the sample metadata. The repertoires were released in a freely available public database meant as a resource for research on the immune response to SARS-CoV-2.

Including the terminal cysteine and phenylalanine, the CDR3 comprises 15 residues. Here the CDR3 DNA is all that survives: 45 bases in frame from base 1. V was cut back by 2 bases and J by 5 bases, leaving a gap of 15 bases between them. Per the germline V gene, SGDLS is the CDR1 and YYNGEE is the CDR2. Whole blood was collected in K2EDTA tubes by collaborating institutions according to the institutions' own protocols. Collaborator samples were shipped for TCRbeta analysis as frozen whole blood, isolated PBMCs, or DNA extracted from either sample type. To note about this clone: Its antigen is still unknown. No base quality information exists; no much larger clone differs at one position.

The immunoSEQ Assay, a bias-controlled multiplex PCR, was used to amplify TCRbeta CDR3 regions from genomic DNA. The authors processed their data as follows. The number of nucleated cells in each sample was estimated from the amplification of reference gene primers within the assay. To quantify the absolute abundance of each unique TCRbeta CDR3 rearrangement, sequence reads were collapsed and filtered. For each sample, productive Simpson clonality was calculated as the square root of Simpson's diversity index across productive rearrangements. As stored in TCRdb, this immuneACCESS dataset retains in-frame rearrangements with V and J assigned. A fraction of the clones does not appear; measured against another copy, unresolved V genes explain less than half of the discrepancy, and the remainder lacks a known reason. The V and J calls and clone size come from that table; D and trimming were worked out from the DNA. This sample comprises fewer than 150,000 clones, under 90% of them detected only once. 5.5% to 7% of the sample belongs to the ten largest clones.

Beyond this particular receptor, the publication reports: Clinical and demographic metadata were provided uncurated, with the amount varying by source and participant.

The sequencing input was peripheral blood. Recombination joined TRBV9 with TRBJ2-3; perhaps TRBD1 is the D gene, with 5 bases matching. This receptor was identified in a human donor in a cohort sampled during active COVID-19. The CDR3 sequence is CASSVDSTIKDTQYF. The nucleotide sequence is TGTGCCAGCAGCGTTGACAGTACTATTAAAGATACGCAGTATTTT.